Below are 9 T cell receptor beta chains sequenced from a single sample in a study of blood T cell repertoires in COVID-19. Sequencing was performed with immunoSEQ multiplex PCR; in TCRdb, only in-frame clones are kept and a portion is missing. The table has 250,000 to 350,000 clones, 84% seen once. Sequences were obtained from peripheral blood. These receptors were obtained from a human donor with COVID-19, enrolled during active disease. The donor label of this sample is uncertain.

The J gene is TRBJ1-1, the V gene TRBV19, with 8 nucleotides matching TRBD1. The CDR3 is made up of 13 amino acids. The V segment lost 10 bases and the J segment 6 bases; nucleotides outside the gene matches: 10. The germline V gene encodes CDR1 LNHDA and CDR2 SQIVND (reference sequence). The CDR3 region has the DNA TGTGCCACCTCCCGGGACAGGCGCGCTGAAGCTTTCTTT. Its translation is CATSRDRRAEAFF. Full variable domain (outside the CDR3, taken from reference TRBV19 and TRBJ1-1): DGGITQSPKYLFRKEGQNVTLSCEQNLNHDAMYWYRQDPGQGLRLIYYSQIVNDFQKGDIAEGYSVSREKKESFPLTVTSAQKNPTAFYLCATSRDRRAEAFFGQGTRLTVV.

The chain joins TRBV12-3 or TRBV12-4 to TRBJ2-1; D perhaps matches TRBD2 (5 bases). V was clipped by 3 bases and J by 9 bases, with 6 bases between them. The CDR3 has 11 amino acids. CDR3 loop: CASSFLAEQFF. DNA of the CDR3: TGTGCCAGCAGTTTCCTAGCTGAGCAGTTCTTC.

This clone has only one observation. The CDR3 DNA reads as TGTGCCAGCCCTCGAGGCGCTGAAGCTTTCTTT. This translates into CASPRGAEAFF. The chain combines TRBV28 with TRBJ1-1; no clear D gene. The CDR3 length is 11 residues. Trimming cost V 8 bases and J 6 bases, with 10 bases left between them. Germline CDR1 reads MDHEN; CDR2 reads SYDVKM.

CDR3 loop: CAWRGGLAGGFQETQYF. The DNA of the CDR3 is TGTGCCTGGAGGGGGGGACTAGCGGGAGGGTTCCAAGAGACCCAGTACTTC. The chain has TRBV30 and TRBJ2-5; 16 positions match TRBD2. In germline, CDR1 is GTSNPN, CDR2 SVGIG (reference sequence). V trimming: 3 bases; J trimming: 1 base; junction bases outside the gene matches: 5. There are 17 residues in the CDR3.

DNA for the CDR3: TGCGCCAGCAGCCCGACTAGCGGGAGCCCGGAGACCCAGTACTTC. This codes for CASSPTSGSPETQYF. V is TRBV5-1 and J is TRBJ2-5, with 12 bases identical to TRBD2. V was clipped by 4 bases and J by 5 bases; unmatched bases: 6. The CDR3 loop spans 15 amino acids. CDR1 and CDR2 (germline): SGHRS, YFSETQ.

The rearrangement joins TRBV28 to TRBJ2-3; a weak D match, TRBD1 (5 bases). The CDR3 contains 12 residues. V was clipped by 3 bases and J by 8 bases, with 9 bases between them. CDR1 and CDR2 (germline): MDHEN, SYDVKM. CDR3 nucleotide sequence: TGTGCCAGCAGTTTTCCCCAGGGTACGCAGTATTTT. This codes for CASSFPQGTQYF.

The chain employs TRBV6-5 and TRBJ2-5, with D tentatively TRBD2 (6 bases). Germline loops: CDR1 MNHEY, CDR2 SVGAGI. V was pared by 5 bases and J by 1 base, with 11 bases between. The CDR3 has 14 amino acids. The CDR3 sequence: CASSPGTPQETQYF. The CDR3 bases are TGTGCCAGCAGTCCCGGGACTCCCCAAGAGACCCAGTACTTC.

The V call is TRBV6-2 or TRBV6-3, the J call TRBJ2-1; tentatively, D is TRBD2 (6 bases). The V gene lost 5 bases and the J gene lost 9 bases, with 14 bases spanning the gap. The CDR3 extends over 13 amino acids. Germline V gene sequence: CDR1 MNHEY, CDR2 SVGEGT. The CDR3 loop reads CASSRASVSEQFF. For the CDR3, the DNA is TGTGCCAGCAGTAGGGCTAGCGTCAGTGAGCAGTTCTTC.

In its sample, this clone was seen a few times. The chain combines TRBV12-5 with TRBJ2-3, with 10 positions matching TRBD2. Germline assignment: CDR1 LGHNT and CDR2 FRNRAP. The CDR3 sequence is 16 residues long. The V gene end was trimmed by 0 bases and the J gene end by 3 bases; junction bases not matched to a gene: 3. CDR3 nucleotide sequence: TGTGCTAGTGGTTTGGTACTTAGCGGGAGGACAGATACGCAGTATTTT. Its protein is CASGLVLSGRTDTQYF.